The 26 T cell receptor beta chains below were found in one sample sequenced in a study of cytomegalovirus exposure and HLA in healthy donors. This PCR relied on a set of 60 Vbeta primers and 13 Jbeta primers. Assay: immunoSEQ multiplex PCR; the TCRdb copy retains only in-frame clones and omits some. The sample holds approximately 140,000 clones, 81% seen once. The specimen sequenced was PBMCs. These receptors all stem from a young man in good health and CMV-seronegative.

This clone was detected once. The chain couples TRBV6-4 to TRBJ1-6; D remains unclear. Germline V CDR1 and CDR2: MRHNA, SNTAGT. The CDR3 covers 13 residues. The germline V and J ends were trimmed by 0 bases and 7 bases, with 4 bases remaining between them. The CDR3 reads CASSDSTNSPLHF. The CDR3 region has the DNA TGTGCCAGCAGTGACTCGACAAATTCACCCCTCCACTTT.

This clone was seen only once. The chain carries TRBV4-1 and TRBJ2-7; tentative D call: TRBD1 (7 bases). CDR1 MGHRA and CDR2 YSYEKL come from the germline V gene. The CDR3 sequence is 16 residues long. The V end was cut by 0 bases, the J end by 3 bases, with 15 bases between. DNA for the CDR3: TGCGCCAGCAGCCAAGATGACAGGGCGGGATTCTACGAGCAGTACTTC. Translated, it gives CASSQDDRAGFYEQYF.

The chain employs TRBV6-5 and TRBJ2-7; a possible D gene is TRBD2 (6 bases). Trimming removed 6 bases from V and 0 bases from J, with 9 bases in between. Germline CDR1 MNHEY, CDR2 SVGAGI. The CDR3 loop spans 13 amino acids. The DNA of the CDR3 is TGTGCCAGCAGACGGGGGTTCTCCTACGAGCAGTACTTC. Its translation is CASRRGFSYEQYF.

CDR3 sequence reads: CSGGNTEAFF. In DNA, the CDR3 is TGCAGCGGCGGGAACACTGAAGCTTTCTTT. The chain carries TRBV29-1 and TRBJ1-1; D gene ambiguous. The ends were cut back, 7 bases at V and 1 base at J, with 4 bases in the middle. The germline CDR1 and CDR2 sequences are SQVTM and ANQGSEA. The CDR3 is made up of 10 amino acids.

This sequence joins TRBV18 and TRBJ2-1, with 9 bases matching TRBD1. Per germline, CDR1 KGHSH and CDR2 LQKENI. This CDR3 comprises 16 residues. After removal of 3 bases from V and 7 bases from J, the junction contained 10 bases not matched to a gene. CDR3 DNA sequence: TGTGCCAGCTCACCGTATATGTCCGACAGGGGGAATGAGCAGTTCTTC. The encoded protein is CASSPYMSDRGNEQFF.

The genes are TRBV7-3 and TRBJ2-7; 7 positions match TRBD1. Germline V gives CDR1 SGHTA, CDR2 FQGTGA. Trimming cost V 3 bases and J 3 bases; bases outside gene matches: 5. The CDR3 runs to 14 residues. The CDR3 DNA follows: TGTGCCAGCAGCTTGCCGGGACAGAGCTACGAGCAGTACTTC. Its translation is CASSLPGQSYEQYF.

This clone was seen once. This chain links TRBV19 with TRBJ1-2; the match to TRBD1 covers 8 bases. The junction had 4 bases not matched to a gene; V was cut back by 5 bases and J by 8 bases. Germline V gene data show CDR1 as LNHDA and CDR2 as SQIVND (reference sequence). The CDR3 consists of 12 residues. The CDR3 region has the DNA TGTGCCAGTAGTCCCGGACAGGGAGGCTACACCTTC. The encoded protein is CASSPGQGGYTF.

The chain links TRBV6-5 to TRBJ1-1; a weak D match, TRBD1 (6 bases). Germline loops: CDR1 MNHEY, CDR2 SVGAGI. The CDR3 spans 15 residues. V was cut by 2 bases and J by 0 bases, with 10 bases left in between. The CDR3 here is CASSYGTYLNTEAFF. The CDR3 DNA reads TGTGCCAGCAGTTACGGGACATATCTGAACACTGAAGCTTTCTTT.

V usage is TRBV29-1 and J usage is TRBJ2-6; TRBD1 agrees at 7 bases. The germline gives CDR1 SQVTM, CDR2 ANQGSEA. The trim removed 6 bases at V and 0 bases at J, leaving 2 bases unmatched. The CDR3 is 14 amino acids. CDR3 sequence (DNA): TGCAGCGTGGGACAGACCTCTGGGGCCAACGTCCTGACTTTC. It yields the protein CSVGQTSGANVLTF.

The chain combines TRBV21-1 with TRBJ1-3; no DNA check was done on the table's D call, TRBD1. TRBV21-1 is shown as a pseudogene. The CDR3 has 19 residues. The chain's CDR3 is CASSKWGDRGRQCGNTIYF. For the CDR3, the DNA is TGTGCCAGCAGCAAATGGGGGGACAGGGGGCGCCAGTGTGGAAACACCATATATTTT.

J is TRBJ1-5 and V is TRBV4-3; possible D gene TRBD1, 5 bases. CDR3 length: 18 amino acids. Germline-derived CDR1 and CDR2 are LGHNA and YSLEER. V was pared by 0 bases and J by 7 bases, with 22 bases between. This chain's CDR3 is CASSQDKWRGGMGQPQHF. Written as DNA, the CDR3 is TGCGCCAGCAGCCAAGATAAGTGGCGGGGCGGGATGGGGCAGCCCCAGCATTTT.

This clone was seen a few times. V gene TRBV6-4 combines with J gene TRBJ2-2; D is ambiguous. The CDR3 is 14 residues long. Trimming left V 5 bases short and J 1 base short, with 8 bases between. Looked up from germline, CDR1 is MRHNA and CDR2 is SNTAGT. CDR3 sequence: CASSLSWNTGELFF. The CDR3 DNA reads TGTGCCAGCAGTCTCTCCTGGAACACCGGGGAGCTGTTTTTT.

CDR3 DNA sequence: TGCGCCAGCAGCCTACAGGGGTCGATTACCTACGAGCAGTACTTC. This sequence encodes CASSLQGSITYEQYF. This chain joins TRBV4-1 and TRBJ2-7; 7 bases map to TRBD1. The germline V gene has CDR1 MGHRA and CDR2 YSYEKL. The CDR3 is made up of 15 amino acids. V lost 4 bases and J lost 2; bases outside the gene matches: 8.

The V gene is TRBV7-2, the J gene TRBJ1-3; D unclear. Trimming took 1 base from V and 1 from J, leaving 5 bases between them. Germline values: CDR1 SGHTA, CDR2 FQGNSA. The CDR3 has 14 residues. The CDR3, as DNA: TGTGCCAGCAGCTTAGGAGGGTCTGGAAACACCATATATTTT. The encoded protein is CASSLGGSGNTIYF.

The CDR3 DNA follows: TGTGCCAGCAGCTTGATGATGGGGCCCTCTATCTCTGGAAACACCATATATTTT. It specifies CASSLMMGPSISGNTIYF. The chain uses TRBV5-4 and TRBJ1-3; a weak D match, TRBD1 (5 bases). The V and J ends lost 1 base and 0 bases respectively, with 17 bases between them. The CDR3 is 18 residues long. The germline CDR1 and CDR2 sequences are SGHNT and YYREEE (reference sequence).

This clone was seen a handful of times. J is TRBJ1-4 and V is TRBV29-1; 11 bases map to TRBD1. The trim removed 0 bases at V and 6 bases at J, leaving 3 bases unmatched. Per the germline V gene, CDR1 is SQVTM and CDR2 is ANQGSEA. The length of the CDR3 is 15 residues. This CDR3 reads CSVEELDRGHEKLFF. CDR3 DNA: TGCAGCGTTGAAGAGCTGGACAGGGGGCATGAAAAACTGTTTTTT.

For the CDR3, the DNA is TGTGCCAGCAGCAACGGACTACGCATAATTGTGTTAGAAGAGACCCAGTACTTC. This gives the protein CASSNGLRIIVLEETQYF. This chain uses TRBV28 with TRBJ2-5; D perhaps matches TRBD2 (6 bases). Looked up from germline, CDR1 is MDHEN and CDR2 is SYDVKM. The V end was cut by 6 bases, the J end by 3 bases, with 26 bases between. The CDR3 runs 18 residues.

This clone was detected once. The rearrangement uses TRBV30 and TRBJ1-4; TRBD1 might be the D (5 bases). Germline V CDR1 and CDR2: GTSNPN, SVGIG (reference sequence). This CDR3 region has 10 residues. V lost 8 bases and J 10 bases, leaving 11 bases between the germline ends. This CDR3 reads CAGGAGKLFF. In DNA, the CDR3 is TGTGCCGGCGGGGCGGGAAAACTGTTTTTT.

The V and J genes are TRBV28 and TRBJ1-1, with no clear D. Germline CDR1 and CDR2: MDHEN and SYDVKM. The ends were cut back, 5 bases at V and 3 bases at J, with 13 bases in the middle. The CDR3 spans 14 residues. CDR3 sequence (DNA): TGTGCCAGCAGTCGTCGGGCGGACTACACTGAAGCTTTCTTT. It translates to CASSRRADYTEAFF.

The gene calls are TRBV10-2 and TRBJ1-2; TRBD1 aligns across 7 bases. The CDR3 runs to 14 residues. CDR1 WSHSY and CDR2 SAAADI come from the germline V gene. With 5 bases clipped from V and 8 bases from J, the junction kept 11 bases outside the gene matches. The CDR3 reads CASSIQGGSGGYTF. The CDR3, as DNA: TGCGCCAGCAGTATTCAGGGGGGAAGCGGGGGCTACACCTTC.

V is TRBV7-9 and J is TRBJ2-7, with D maybe TRBD2 (5 bases). V shed 5 bases and J shed 7 bases, with 12 bases lying between them. CDR1 SEHNR and CDR2 FQNEAQ come from the germline V gene (reference sequence). This CDR3 contains 12 residues. CDR3 region: CASSASRGEQYF. CDR3 nucleotides: TGTGCCAGCAGCGCATCTCGGGGAGAGCAGTACTTC.

V and J are TRBV5-6 and TRBJ2-1, with 7 bases aligning to TRBD1. Germline CDR1 and CDR2: SGHDT and YYEEEE. The trim removed 4 bases at V and 5 bases at J, leaving 9 bases unmatched. The CDR3 contains 15 residues. The CDR3 bases are TGTGCCAGCAGCCCAACGACAGGGCTGGACAATGAGCAGTTCTTC. Amino acid sequence: CASSPTTGLDNEQFF.

This sequence joins TRBV9 and TRBJ2-3, with D hard to call. The V and J ends lost 3 bases and 0 bases respectively, with 8 bases between them. The CDR3 spans 14 residues. The V gene's germline CDR1 is SGDLS and CDR2 YYNGEE. As DNA, the CDR3 is TGTGCCAGCAGCGCTCGGGTAAGCACAGATACGCAGTATTTT. Translating gives CASSARVSTDTQYF.

This chain connects TRBV2 to TRBJ1-5, with D hard to call. Germline values: CDR1 SNHLY, CDR2 FYNNEI. This CDR3 is built from 15 residues. Between the trimmed V and J ends, which lost 4 bases and 4 bases, there was a span of 14 bases. The CDR3 nucleotides read TGTGCCAGCAGTGTGGCTAAGCGCCGAAATCAGCCCCAGCATTTT. It specifies CASSVAKRRNQPQHF.

The J gene is TRBJ1-2, the V gene TRBV29-1; D possibly corresponds to TRBD1 (6 bases). The CDR3 has 14 amino acids. The V end lost 4 bases, the J end lost 2 bases, and 14 bases lay between the germline ends. CDR1 and CDR2 (germline): SQVTM, ANQGSEA. The CDR3 sequence is CSVGGGGQNYGYTF. The CDR3 bases are TGCAGCGTTGGGGGTGGTGGACAGAACTATGGCTACACCTTC.

The chain joins TRBV4-3 to TRBJ2-7, with 7 bases that match TRBD2. Trimming took 0 bases from V and 0 from J; bases not matched to a gene: 8. Germline V gene lookup returns CDR1 LGHNA and CDR2 YSLEER. The CDR3 has 17 residues. CDR3 region: CASSQDRPGGISYEQYF. The CDR3 DNA reads TGCGCCAGCAGCCAAGATCGGCCCGGGGGGATCTCCTACGAGCAGTACTTC.